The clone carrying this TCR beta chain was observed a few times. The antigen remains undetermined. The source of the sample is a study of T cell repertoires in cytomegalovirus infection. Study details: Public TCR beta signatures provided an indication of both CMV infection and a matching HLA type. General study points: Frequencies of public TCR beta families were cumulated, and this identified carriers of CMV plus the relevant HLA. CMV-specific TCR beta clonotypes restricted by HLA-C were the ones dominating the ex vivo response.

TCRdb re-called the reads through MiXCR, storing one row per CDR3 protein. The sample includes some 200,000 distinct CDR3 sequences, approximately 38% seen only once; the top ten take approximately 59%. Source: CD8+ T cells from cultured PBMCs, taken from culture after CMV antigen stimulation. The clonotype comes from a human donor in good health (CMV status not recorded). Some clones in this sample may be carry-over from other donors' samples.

The CDR3 spells CSAYGRGTRHNEQFF. The CDR3 DNA is TGCAGTGCTTACGGGAGGGGAACCAGACACAATGAGCAGTTCTTC. The chain carries TRBV20-1 and TRBJ2-1; 8 bases line up with TRBD2. Per germline, CDR1 DFQATT and CDR2 SNEGSKA (reference sequence). After removal of 5 bases from V and 5 bases from J, the junction contained 11 bases not matched to a gene. The CDR3 runs 15 residues.